The 2 T cell receptor beta chains given below trace back to one sample, sequenced in a study of human T cells and chemical hapten exposure (dated by TCRdb to about 2021). The library was produced with RACE. TCRdb lists the instrument as NextSeq 500. The public reads were reprocessed in TCRdb via fastp at Q25 and MiXCR, keeping in-frame beta chains. When rows share a CDR3 protein, they turn into one entry using the most common DNA and genes. Recorded for this sample are roughly 89,000 distinct CDR3 sequences; approximately 10% of them occurred a single time. The leading ten clones occupy 0.8% to 1.2% of the sample. The time point label, read with the paper, signifies: patch test 3, about 24 weeks after DPC sensitization. In the paper's terms, the treatment or condition label means: therapeutic diphenylcyclopropenone sensitization with weekly scalp DPC. This material consisted of whole blood, taken in connection with sensitization to the hapten diphenylcyclopropenone (DPC). These receptors originate from a woman younger than 45 with alopecia areata. Some clones in this sample may be carry-over from other donors' samples.

This clonotype was observed many times. The CDR3 region has the DNA TGTGCCAGCGGGCTTACAGATACGCAGTATTTT. Translated, it gives CASGLTDTQYF. V is TRBV11-2 and J is TRBJ2-3; D not resolved. Germline V gene lookup returns CDR1 SGHAT and CDR2 FQNNGV. V dropped 8 bases and J dropped 3 bases, with 6 bases sitting between them. The CDR3 is 11 amino acids. The full variable domain, in which reference TRBV11-2 and TRBJ2-3 provide the parts outside the CDR3, is EAGVAQSPRYKIIEKRQSVAFWCNPISGHATLYWYQQILGQGPKLLIQFQNNGVVDDSQLPKDRFSAERLKGVDSTLKIQPAKLEDSAVYLCASGLTDTQYFGPGTRLTVL.

This clonotype has a count of ten or more. The chain recombines TRBV30 with TRBJ2-5; tentative D call: TRBD1 (5 bases). This CDR3 is built from 14 residues. With 1 base removed from V and 4 bases from J, the gap between germline ends came to 13 bases. From germline, CDR1 is GTSNPN and CDR2 SVGIG (reference sequence). CDR3 sequence reads: CAWSEGVRGETQYF. For the CDR3, the DNA is TGTGCCTGGAGTGAAGGGGTTAGAGGAGAGACCCAGTACTTC.